The 24 T cell receptor beta chains in this list originate from one sample, sequenced in a study of T cells in Graves' hyperthyroidism and ophthalmopathy. Researchers took RNA transcripts and amplified the TCR beta CDR3 regions from them. In the first-round RT-PCR of the TCR CDR3, the HTBI primer set was used. Each CDR3 protein gets one entry after TCRdb re-called the multiplex PCR reads with MiXCR. The profile shows under 500,000 distinct CDR3 sequences, about an eighth of them singletons. Sequenced sample: blood. The receptor source for this set is a man aged 50-59 years with Graves' ophthalmopathy.

This chain links TRBV29-1 with TRBJ1-3; no firm D call. CDR1 is SQVTM, CDR2 ANQGSEA, per germline. The length of the CDR3 is 14 residues. Trimming took off 7 bases at V and 0 bases at J, with 13 bases between the two ends. The CDR3 reads CSAWTAGSGNTIYF. CDR3 nucleotides: TGCAGCGCCTGGACGGCCGGCTCTGGAAACACCATATATTTT.

This clonotype was seen a handful of times. One base away lies a much larger clone, so this may be a sequencing read error. The J gene is TRBJ2-3, the V gene TRBV27; no definite D call. Germline V lookup: CDR1 MNHEY, CDR2 SMNVEV (reference sequence). The V end was cut by 6 bases, the J end by 2 bases, with 3 bases between. The CDR3 loop spans 11 amino acids. The CDR3 protein is CASRHTDTQYF. CDR3 in DNA: TGTGCCAGCAGGCACACAGATACGCAGTATTTT.

This clonotype was detected many times. The V and J genes are TRBV7-8 and TRBJ2-3, with D hard to call. The CDR3 totals 12 residues. Trimming took 7 bases from V and 11 from J, leaving 16 bases between them. Germline V CDR1 and CDR2: SGHVS, FQNEAQ. The CDR3 is CASTHSSEGQYF. CDR3 DNA: TGTGCCAGCACCCACTCTTCCGAAGGGCAGTATTTT.

The sample holds many counts of this clonotype. V is TRBV12-3 or TRBV12-4 and J is TRBJ2-7; 10 bases agree with TRBD1. The ends lost 7 bases at V and 0 bases at J; junction bases unmatched: 3. This CDR3 is 14 amino acids long. CDR3 sequence reads: CASTWTGGSYEQYF. In DNA, the CDR3 is TGTGCCAGCACCTGGACAGGGGGCTCCTACGAGCAGTACTTC.

This clonotype was found a few times. The chain links TRBV14 to TRBJ1-6; weak D call: TRBD1 (5 bases). Between the trimmed V and J ends, which lost 5 bases and 11 bases, there was a span of 13 bases. The CDR3 has 13 residues. CDR1 SGHDN and CDR2 FVKESK come from the germline V gene. This CDR3 is CASSSGLQTPLHF. CDR3 nucleotide sequence: TGTGCCAGCAGCTCGGGACTCCAAACACCCCTCCACTTT.

This clonotype showed up many times. V and J are TRBV2 and TRBJ2-3, with 10 bases identical to TRBD2. Germline assignment: CDR1 SNHLY and CDR2 FYNNEI. The CDR3 consists of 15 residues. Losses at the gene ends were 7 bases for V and 2 bases for J; bases not matched to a gene: 6. The CDR3 protein is CASTLAGDLTDTQYF. The CDR3 DNA is TGTGCCAGCACCCTAGCGGGAGACCTCACAGATACGCAGTATTTT.

This clonotype was counted ten times or more. The chain joins TRBV7-9 to TRBJ2-2; D remains ambiguous. Germline assignment: CDR1 SEHNR and CDR2 FQNEAQ (reference sequence). Trimming shortened V by 1 base and J by 2 bases, and 5 bases separated the two germline ends. The CDR3 loop spans 14 amino acids. The CDR3: CASSLGRNTGELFF. As DNA, the CDR3 is TGTGCCAGCAGCTTAGGGAGAAACACCGGGGAGCTGTTTTTT.

This clonotype was counted a few times. Possible read error: a much larger clone is one base away. The chain carries TRBV5-1 and TRBJ2-3; 11 nucleotides align to TRBD2. This CDR3 comprises 17 residues. V gave up 3 bases and J gave up 0 bases; unmatched junction bases: 6. Germline-derived CDR1 and CDR2 are SGHRS and YFSETQ. CDR3 DNA: TGCGCCAGCAGCTCGTGGGGACTAGCGGCAAGCACAGATACGCAGTATTTT. The encoded protein is CASSSWGLAASTDTQYF.

The sample holds one count of this clonotype. The gene calls are TRBV20-1 and TRBJ2-5, with D maybe TRBD2 (6 bases). V was cut by 5 bases and J by 5 bases, with 12 bases left in between. This CDR3 has 12 amino acids. Germline loops: CDR1 DFQATT, CDR2 SNEGSKA (reference sequence). The CDR3 sequence is CSASSVGETQYF. The CDR3 DNA reads as TGCAGTGCTTCTAGCGTGGGGGAGACCCAGTACTTC.

This clonotype was picked up many times. The chain couples TRBV3-1 to TRBJ2-3; 12 positions match TRBD2. Germline V gene sequence: CDR1 LGHDT, CDR2 YNNKEL (reference sequence). With 4 bases clipped from V and 5 bases from J, the junction kept 7 bases outside the gene matches. There are 16 residues in the CDR3. As DNA, the CDR3 is TGTGCCAGCAGCCCCCGACTAGCGGGAGAGGGAGATACGCAGTATTTT. As protein: CASSPRLAGEGDTQYF.

The V gene is TRBV15, the J gene TRBJ2-1; the D gene is possibly TRBD2 (6 bases). This CDR3 is 16 amino acids long. The V gene's germline CDR1 is LNHNV and CDR2 YYDKDF (reference sequence). Trimming left V 1 base short and J 1 base short, with 11 bases between. For the CDR3, the DNA is TGTGCCACCAGCAGAGCCGGGAGCCGTTCCTACAATGAGCAGTTCTTC. This gives the protein CATSRAGSRSYNEQFF.

V is TRBV6-1 and J is TRBJ1-6; D remains unclear. V was trimmed by 6 bases and J by 7 bases, leaving 7 bases between them. Germline assignment: CDR1 MNHNS and CDR2 SASEGT. There are 12 residues in the CDR3. The CDR3 DNA reads TGTGCCAGCAGAGCAGGCAATTCACCCCTCCACTTT. Translating it yields CASRAGNSPLHF.

This clonotype was observed a few times. The CDR3 DNA follows: TGTGCCACCAGTGATTTCCAGGGACATAAGCGGGATGAGCAGTTCTTC. Protein product: CATSDFQGHKRDEQFF. This chain links TRBV24-1 with TRBJ2-1; the D gene could be TRBD1 or TRBD2 (6 bases each). The CDR3 is made up of 16 amino acids. The germline gives CDR1 KGHDR, CDR2 SFDVKD. Trimming stripped 1 base from V and 8 bases from J, with 17 bases between.

This clonotype was counted at least ten times. This sequence joins TRBV7-9 and TRBJ2-7, with 7 bases lining up with TRBD2. This CDR3 spans 15 amino acids. J lost 2 bases, V lost 5 bases, and 9 bases had no gene match. Germline loops: CDR1 SEHNR, CDR2 FQNEAQ (reference sequence). CDR3 amino acids: CASSHSSRGAYEQYF. In nucleotides, the CDR3 is TGTGCCAGCAGCCATTCATCTCGGGGGGCCTACGAGCAGTACTTC.

This clonotype occurred many times. The CDR3 nucleotides are TGCAGCGCAGTACTAGCGGGAGTTGGGTTGGCCTACGAGCAGTACTTC. Protein sequence: CSAVLAGVGLAYEQYF. The chain links TRBV29-1 to TRBJ2-7; TRBD2 aligns across 11 bases. The CDR3 runs 16 residues. CDR1 is SQVTM and CDR2 is ANQGSEA in the germline V gene. V trimming: 7 bases; J trimming: 2 bases; junction bases outside the gene matches: 13.

The rearrangement uses TRBV5-4 and TRBJ2-1, with 8 bases identical to TRBD1. CDR1 SGHNT and CDR2 YYREEE come from the germline V gene (reference sequence). V shed 4 bases and J 6 bases; nucleotides not matched to a gene: 9. This CDR3 is 15 amino acids long. The CDR3 loop reads CASSASQGAFNEQFF. Written as DNA, the CDR3 is TGTGCCAGCAGCGCTTCTCAGGGGGCTTTCAATGAGCAGTTCTTC.

This clonotype was recorded at least ten times. The chain employs TRBV11-2 and TRBJ2-7, with TRBD2 identical over 7 bases. Germline CDR1 SGHAT, CDR2 FQNNGV. After removal of 0 bases from V and 4 bases from J, the junction contained 6 bases not matched to a gene. CDR3 length: 15 residues. CDR3 residues: CASSLEAGVAYEQYF. In DNA, the CDR3 is TGTGCCAGCAGCTTAGAGGCGGGAGTGGCATACGAGCAGTACTTC.

The rearrangement uses TRBV10-3 and TRBJ1-5, with D possibly matching TRBD1 (5 bases). CDR3 length equals 11 residues. Per germline, CDR1 ENHRY and CDR2 SYGVKD. The V and J ends lost 11 bases and 7 bases respectively, with 12 bases between them. CDR3 protein: CAAGGGQPQHF. The CDR3 DNA follows: TGTGCCGCCGGGGGAGGCCAGCCCCAGCATTTT.

This clonotype was seen many times. V gene TRBV28 combines with J gene TRBJ1-1; D unclear. The CDR3 consists of 14 residues. Germline V gene sequence: CDR1 MDHEN, CDR2 SYDVKM. Trimming pared 9 bases from V and 1 base from J, leaving 15 bases between. CDR3 residues: CASTLGGQNTEAFF. The CDR3 bases are TGTGCCAGTACCTTGGGAGGGCAGAACACTGAAGCTTTCTTT.

This clonotype was seen ten or more times. The chain employs TRBV5-6 and TRBJ2-1, with D maybe TRBD2 (5 bases). There are 12 residues in the CDR3. Per the germline V gene, CDR1 is SGHDT and CDR2 is YYEEEE. With 6 bases removed from V and 12 bases from J, the gap between germline ends came to 16 bases. The CDR3 coding sequence is TGTGCCAGCACCTTAGGTCCGGCGGGGCAGTTCTTC. Translating it yields CASTLGPAGQFF.

V is TRBV9 and J is TRBJ2-3; the D is unclear. Trimming pared 4 bases from V and 2 bases from J, leaving 11 bases between. The CDR3 totals 14 residues. Germline CDR1 and CDR2: SGDLS and YYNGEE. CDR3 sequence reads: CASSIARFTDTQYF. The CDR3 region has the DNA TGTGCCAGCAGCATCGCGCGGTTCACAGATACGCAGTATTTT.

This clonotype has at least ten counts. CDR3 in DNA: TGCAGCGTTGAAGTGACAGGGATACTCTATGGCTACACCTTC. Its protein is CSVEVTGILYGYTF. The J gene is TRBJ1-2, the V gene TRBV29-1, with 7 positions matching TRBD1. The CDR3 is made up of 14 amino acids. Germline V gives CDR1 SQVTM, CDR2 ANQGSEA. V shed 1 base and J 4 bases; nucleotides not matched to a gene: 6.

This clonotype was found many times. J is TRBJ2-7 and V is TRBV29-1; 7 bases map to TRBD1. Germline V lookup: CDR1 SQVTM, CDR2 ANQGSEA. V lost 2 bases to trimming and J lost 0 bases; unmatched junction nucleotides: 10. The CDR3 loop spans 16 amino acids. The CDR3 nucleotides are TGCAGCGTTGAACGCCTCGCGACAGGGAGCTCCTACGAGCAGTACTTC. Translating it yields CSVERLATGSSYEQYF.

The gene calls are TRBV19 and TRBJ2-7, with 7 bases lining up with TRBD1. The length of the CDR3 is 18 residues. Per the germline V gene, CDR1 is LNHDA and CDR2 is SQIVND (reference sequence). J lost 0 bases, V lost 4 bases, and 15 bases had no gene match. CDR3 amino acids: CASSRSTTGTAVSYEQYF. The CDR3 DNA reads as TGTGCCAGTAGTAGATCTACTACCGGGACAGCCGTCTCCTACGAGCAGTACTTC.